This T cell receptor beta chain comes out of a study of vaccination effects on CD4 cells after COVID-19. Trimming took 5 bases from V and 1 from J, leaving 10 bases between them. Germline CDR1 and CDR2: KGHDR and SFDVKD. The CDR3 consists of 15 residues. Note on this clone: Its specificity is not known.

The table came from immunoSEQ multiplex PCR; TCRdb's copy has only in-frame clones and leaves some out. The sample has approximately 47,000 clones, 75% to 80% seen once. Culture proceeded for about ten days, and CD4+ T cells were then isolated. This individual tested PCR-positive for SARS-CoV-2 infection between March and December 2020. The sample was CD4+ T cells from PBMCs cultured without peptide, taken before COVID-19 vaccination. The chain couples TRBV24-1 to TRBJ2-2; no definite D call. This TCR came from a human donor who had a prior SARS-CoV-2 infection. The CDR3 reads CATSAPPGNTGELFF. Written as DNA, the CDR3 is TGTGCCACCAGTGCACCCCCAGGGAACACCGGGGAGCTGTTTTTT.